A single sample gave rise to the 32 T cell receptor beta chains below, sequenced in a study of blood T cell repertoires in COVID-19. Measured with immunoSEQ multiplex PCR; TCRdb has only the in-frame clones, and not every one. This sample has a few hundred thousand clones, with around nine tenths found just once. Material for sequencing was peripheral blood. The receptors derive from a woman aged 55-70 years with COVID-19, enrolled during active disease.

This clone was seen once. The chain carries TRBV7-8 and TRBJ1-5; 11 nucleotides align to TRBD1. Germline lookup yields CDR1 SGHVS and CDR2 FQNEAQ. The CDR3 is 13 residues long. Trimming took 4 bases from V and 9 from J; bases not matched to a gene: 2. CDR3 coding DNA: TGTGCCAGCAGCTGGGACAGGGGGTGGCCCCAGCATTTT. Its protein is CASSWDRGWPQHF.

The chain carries TRBV5-1 and TRBJ1-2, with D tentatively TRBD1 (5 bases). Germline lookup yields CDR1 SGHRS and CDR2 YFSETQ. V lost 6 bases and J 8 bases, leaving 17 bases between the germline ends. The length of the CDR3 is 13 residues. The CDR3 sequence: CASMTVITWGYTF. Here the CDR3 DNA reads TGCGCCAGCATGACAGTCATCACCTGGGGCTACACCTTC.

The chain employs TRBV28 and TRBJ1-5; weak D call: TRBD1 (5 bases). V lost 7 bases, J lost 4 bases, and 11 bases lay in between. The germline V gene has CDR1 MDHEN and CDR2 SYDVKM. The CDR3 length is 13 residues. This CDR3 is CASNRGGNQPQHF. CDR3 DNA: TGTGCCAGCAATCGGGGGGGAAATCAGCCCCAGCATTTT.

V and J are TRBV4-2 and TRBJ2-1; 7 bases fit TRBD2. There are 16 residues in the CDR3. With V trimmed by 4 bases and J by 2 bases, 8 bases remained unmatched. Germline assignment: CDR1 LGHNA and CDR2 YNFKEQ. The CDR3 spells CASSLEAGPTYNEQFF. The DNA for the CDR3 is TGTGCCAGCAGCCTAGAAGCGGGACCAACCTACAATGAGCAGTTCTTC.

The CDR3 reads CASSLRSGGETQYF. The CDR3 region has the DNA TGTGCCAGCAGCTTAAGGAGCGGGGGAGAGACCCAGTACTTC. The chain recombines TRBV7-8 with TRBJ2-5; the match to TRBD2 covers 8 bases. This CDR3 spans 14 amino acids. The germline gives CDR1 SGHVS, CDR2 FQNEAQ. With V trimmed by 2 bases and J by 4 bases, 3 bases remained unmatched.

V and J are TRBV12-3 or TRBV12-4 and TRBJ2-1; D remains ambiguous. V lost 5 bases and J lost 3, with 5 bases in between. This CDR3 spans 12 amino acids. This CDR3 is CASSPNYNEQFF. CDR3 nucleotides: TGTGCCAGCAGTCCCAACTACAATGAGCAGTTCTTC.

The chain combines TRBV5-4 with TRBJ2-5; 10 bases align to TRBD2. The CDR3 extends over 15 amino acids. Trimming removed 4 bases from V and 6 bases from J; junction bases left unmatched: 9. CDR1 is SGHNT and CDR2 is YYREEE in the germline V gene (reference sequence). Here the CDR3 reads CASSPRAGGRKTQYF. In DNA form, the CDR3 reads TGTGCCAGCAGCCCCCGAGCGGGGGGGCGGAAGACCCAGTACTTC.

The chain couples TRBV6-5 to TRBJ1-2; D is perhaps TRBD1 (6 bases). CDR1 MNHEY and CDR2 SVGAGI come from the germline V gene. Between the trimmed V and J ends, which lost 11 bases and 3 bases, there was a span of 16 bases. The CDR3 spans 13 residues. The CDR3 loop is CAVLQGRDYGYTF. CDR3 DNA sequence: TGTGCCGTGTTACAGGGTAGGGACTATGGCTACACCTTC.

The rearrangement links TRBV2 to TRBJ2-7; TRBD1 aligns across 7 bases. CDR1 and CDR2 (germline): SNHLY, FYNNEI. This CDR3 has 15 amino acids. The V gene end was trimmed by 6 bases and the J gene end by 3 bases; junction bases not matched to a gene: 11. The CDR3 spells CASSSIMDRSYEQYF. DNA of the CDR3: TGTGCCAGCAGCTCGATCATGGACAGGAGCTACGAGCAGTACTTC.

The rearrangement uses TRBV10-3 and TRBJ1-1; D uncertain. With 6 bases removed from V and 6 bases from J, the gap between germline ends came to 11 bases. There are 12 residues in the CDR3. CDR1 ENHRY and CDR2 SYGVKD come from the germline V gene. The CDR3 nucleotides read TGTGCCATCAGGGACCGGGAGGCTGAAGCTTTCTTT. Translated, it gives CAIRDREAEAFF.

J is TRBJ2-7 and V is TRBV19, with 7 bases lining up with TRBD1. The CDR3 length is 13 residues. CDR1 LNHDA and CDR2 SQIVND come from the germline V gene (reference sequence). V lost 4 bases to trimming and J lost 3 bases; unmatched junction nucleotides: 3. The DNA of the CDR3 is TGTGCCAGTAGTACGGGACAGAACTACGAGCAGTACTTC. Protein sequence: CASSTGQNYEQYF.

The chain has TRBV6-1 and TRBJ2-3; no reliable D call. The germline V and J ends were trimmed by 3 bases and 0 bases, with 13 bases remaining between them. The CDR3 is made up of 16 amino acids. Germline CDR1 is MNHNS and CDR2 is SASEGT. The CDR3 protein is CASSEGPLPSTDTQYF. In DNA, the CDR3 is TGTGCCAGCAGTGAGGGCCCCCTCCCTAGCACAGATACGCAGTATTTT.

V is TRBV7-9 and J is TRBJ1-2; a possible D gene is TRBD1 (6 bases). Trimming took off 7 bases at V and 4 bases at J, with 16 bases between the two ends. CDR1 and CDR2 (germline): SEHNR, FQNEAQ (reference sequence). The CDR3 contains 14 residues. The CDR3 nucleotides read TGTGCCAGCAAGGGCAGGGGTGTCCTCTATGGCTACACCTTC. This sequence encodes CASKGRGVLYGYTF.

The rearrangement uses TRBV9 and TRBJ2-1, with a possible D match to TRBD1 (6 bases). The germline V gene has CDR1 SGDLS and CDR2 YYNGEE. This CDR3 is 15 amino acids long. V gave up 0 bases and J gave up 6 bases, with 13 bases separating them. CDR3 amino acids: CASSVAVGAGNEQFF. The CDR3 nucleotides read TGTGCCAGCAGCGTAGCGGTGGGGGCGGGCAATGAGCAGTTCTTC.

This clone has a handful of counts. J is TRBJ1-6 and V is TRBV9, with 9 bases identical to TRBD1. The germline V gene encodes CDR1 SGDLS and CDR2 YYNGEE. The CDR3 runs 15 residues. Trimming took 4 bases from V and 7 from J; bases not matched to a gene: 6. CDR3 DNA: TGTGCCAGCAGCCCCGGACAGGGGAAGAATTCACCCCTCCACTTT. This encodes CASSPGQGKNSPLHF.

The V and J genes are TRBV19 and TRBJ2-7, with D possibly TRBD2 on 6 matching bases. The germline V gene encodes CDR1 LNHDA and CDR2 SQIVND (reference sequence). The CDR3 extends over 15 amino acids. V was cut by 5 bases and J by 3 bases, with 17 bases left in between. CDR3 loop: CASSPPGLNFYEQYF. The CDR3 DNA sequence: TGTGCCAGTAGTCCTCCAGGACTAAACTTCTACGAGCAGTACTTC.

The chain joins TRBV18 to TRBJ1-1; D perhaps matches TRBD1 (6 bases). V was pared by 5 bases and J by 1 base, with 11 bases between. CDR3 size: 14 residues. The germline V gene has CDR1 KGHSH and CDR2 LQKENI. CDR3 DNA: TGTGCCAGCTCATTGGGAGGGGGGAACACTGAAGCTTTCTTT. This translates into CASSLGGGNTEAFF.

The chain couples TRBV9 to TRBJ2-1, with 7 positions matching TRBD2. The CDR3 is 14 residues long. Looked up from germline, CDR1 is SGDLS and CDR2 is YYNGEE. V was pared by 3 bases and J by 8 bases, with 8 bases of the junction left unmatched. This chain's CDR3 is CASSATTSSDEQFF. The DNA for the CDR3 is TGTGCCAGCAGCGCCACGACTAGCTCGGATGAGCAGTTCTTC.

The gene calls are TRBV4-2 and TRBJ2-5; 8 bases fit TRBD2. Looked up from germline, CDR1 is LGHNA and CDR2 is YNFKEQ. The CDR3 extends over 15 amino acids. V shed 3 bases, J shed 4 bases, and the junction held 7 bases outside the gene matches. CDR3: CASSHSGGAGETQYF. The CDR3 DNA sequence: TGTGCCAGCAGCCATTCCGGGGGGGCCGGAGAGACCCAGTACTTC.

This chain joins TRBV6-5 and TRBJ1-1; TRBD1 might be the D (5 bases). V lost 8 bases and J 4 bases, leaving 11 bases between the germline ends. The CDR3 loop spans 12 amino acids. Per the germline V gene, CDR1 is MNHEY and CDR2 is SVGAGI. CDR3 amino acids: CASFRGSTEAFF. CDR3 in DNA: TGTGCCAGCTTCCGGGGGAGCACTGAAGCTTTCTTT.

The chain joins TRBV18 to TRBJ2-3, with D uncertain. The CDR3 has 12 amino acids. Germline values: CDR1 KGHSH, CDR2 LQKENI. The V and J ends lost 3 bases and 8 bases respectively, with 9 bases between them. CDR3 sequence reads: CASSPAPGTQYF. CDR3 nucleotide sequence: TGTGCCAGCTCACCGGCCCCGGGTACGCAGTATTTT.

The chain has TRBV3-1 (or the pseudogene TRBV3-2) and TRBJ2-7, with 13 positions matching TRBD2. V shed 3 bases, J shed 2 bases, and the junction held 4 bases outside the gene matches. Germline CDR1 and CDR2: LGHDT and YNNKEL (reference sequence). This CDR3 is 16 amino acids long. The CDR3 is CASSHGGLAGAYEQYF. The CDR3 coding sequence is TGTGCCAGCAGCCACGGTGGACTAGCGGGGGCCTACGAGCAGTACTTC.

This clone showed up just a few times. The CDR3 DNA reads as TGTGCCAGCAGCCAAGATTTCCAGAGGCCCCTCCACTTT. Protein product: CASSQDFQRPLHF. The rearrangement uses TRBV3-1 (or the pseudogene TRBV3-2) and TRBJ1-6, with D uncertain. Deletions cut 0 bases from V and 13 bases from J, with 10 bases between. Germline V gene data show CDR1 as LGHDT and CDR2 as YNNKEL (reference sequence). The CDR3 is made up of 13 amino acids.

V usage is TRBV11-2 and J usage is TRBJ2-3; D not resolved. CDR1 SGHAT and CDR2 FQNNGV come from the germline V gene. The V gene lost 6 bases and the J gene lost 4 bases, with 11 bases spanning the gap. CDR3 size: 13 residues. CDR3 protein: CASSPRGADTQYF. The CDR3 region has the DNA TGTGCCAGCAGTCCCCGCGGCGCAGATACGCAGTATTTT.

The chain uses TRBV19 and TRBJ1-5; possibly TRBD1 for D (5 bases). CDR3 length: 15 residues. Trimming cost V 7 bases and J 4 bases, with 17 bases left between them. In germline, CDR1 is LNHDA, CDR2 SQIVND (reference sequence). CDR3 sequence (DNA): TGTGCCAGTACCCTGACAGCTGACCCAAATCAGCCCCAGCATTTT. Its protein product is CASTLTADPNQPQHF.

The chain couples TRBV12-5 to TRBJ2-3; D ambiguous. CDR1 and CDR2 from the germline V gene are LGHNT and FRNRAP. The CDR3 length is 14 residues. Trimming cost V 7 bases and J 3 bases, with 14 bases left between them. DNA of the CDR3: TGTGCTAGTGTTCCCTCCCTGGCTACAGATACGCAGTATTTT. Translated, it gives CASVPSLATDTQYF.

V and J are TRBV14 and TRBJ2-1; 15 bases are shared with TRBD2. The CDR3 contains 18 residues. Germline CDR1 SGHDN, CDR2 FVKESK. Germline trimming cut 4 bases from V and 1 base from J; bases unmatched to any gene: 5. CDR3 DNA sequence: TGTGCCAGCAGCCGGAGGACTAGCGGGGGGGCTTCCTACAATGAGCAGTTCTTC. This sequence encodes CASSRRTSGGASYNEQFF.

The table lists this clone with a few counts. V gene TRBV27 combines with J gene TRBJ1-2, with a weak D call TRBD1 (6 bases). The germline V gene encodes CDR1 MNHEY and CDR2 SMNVEV (reference sequence). The germline V and J ends were trimmed by 6 bases and 13 bases, with 21 bases remaining between them. The CDR3 consists of 13 residues. CDR3 residues: CASSRTGQSVFTF. CDR3 nucleotide sequence: TGTGCCAGCAGCCGTACGGGACAATCGGTTTTCACCTTC.

The chain recombines TRBV18 with TRBJ2-7; 9 positions agree with TRBD1. Germline V CDR1 and CDR2: KGHSH, LQKENI. CDR3 length equals 14 residues. V was pared by 7 bases and J by 0 bases, with 4 bases of the junction left unmatched. The CDR3 nucleotides are TGTGCCAGCTTCGGGACAGGGAGCTCCTACGAGCAGTACTTC. Amino acids: CASFGTGSSYEQYF. The full variable domain, with the rest looked up from reference TRBV18 and TRBJ2-7, is NAGVMQNPRHLVRRRGQEARLRCSPMKGHSHVYWYRQLPEEGLKFMVYLQKENIIDESGMPKERFSAEFPKEGPSILRIQQVVRGDSAAYFCASFGTGSSYEQYFGPGTRLTVT.

The chain uses TRBV5-6 and TRBJ1-5; D perhaps matches TRBD1 (5 bases). Trimming shortened V by 4 bases and J by 2 bases, and 16 bases separated the two germline ends. The CDR3 consists of 16 residues. In germline, CDR1 is SGHDT, CDR2 YYEEEE. CDR3 protein: CASSQTRGTGNQPQHF. CDR3 bases: TGTGCCAGCAGCCAGACACGGGGGACGGGCAATCAGCCCCAGCATTTT. The full variable domain, completed using reference TRBV5-6 and TRBJ1-5, is DAGVTQSPTHLIKTRGQQVTLRCSPKSGHDTVSWYQQALGQGPQFIFQYYEEEERQRGNFPDRFSGHQFPNYSSELNVNALLLGDSALYLCASSQTRGTGNQPQHFGDGTRLSIL.

The J gene is TRBJ1-2, the V gene TRBV12-3 or TRBV12-4; D gene uncertain. This CDR3 has 10 amino acids. With 11 bases removed from V and 7 bases from J, the gap between germline ends came to 11 bases. The CDR3 here is CASGNLGYTF. The DNA of the CDR3 is TGTGCCTCGGGAAACCTTGGCTACACCTTC.

This chain joins TRBV4-3 and TRBJ2-3, with a possible D match to TRBD2 (5 bases). Germline assignment: CDR1 LGHNA and CDR2 YSLEER. V was pared by 0 bases and J by 0 bases, with 13 bases between. The CDR3 loop spans 17 amino acids. CDR3 DNA sequence: TGCGCCAGCAGCCAAGATTGGACGGGGAAGAGCACAGATACGCAGTATTTT. Encoded protein: CASSQDWTGKSTDTQYF.